Listed here are 12 T cell receptor beta chains from one sample, sequenced in a study of T cell changes during pregnancy in multiple sclerosis. The table came from immunoSEQ multiplex PCR; TCRdb's copy has only in-frame clones and leaves some out. The table records 70,000 to 85,000 clones, just over 90% of them present only once. The starting material was peripheral blood, obtained before pregnancy. Receptors originate from a female donor with multiple sclerosis, enrolled in a pregnancy study.

V gene TRBV11-1 combines with J gene TRBJ2-7, with D unclear. This CDR3 is built from 12 residues. The V gene's germline CDR1 is SGHAT and CDR2 FQDESV (reference sequence). Trimming pared 1 base from V and 3 bases from J, leaving 4 bases between. This CDR3 is CASSLGIYEQYF. DNA of the CDR3: TGTGCCAGCAGCTTAGGTATCTACGAGCAGTACTTC.

V usage is TRBV4-3 and J usage is TRBJ2-3; possibly TRBD2 for D (6 bases). Germline CDR1 is LGHNA and CDR2 is YSLEER. V dropped 1 base and J dropped 2 bases, with 19 bases sitting between them. The length of the CDR3 is 18 residues. The CDR3 loop is CASSQVPPSSANTDTQYF. The CDR3 DNA reads TGCGCCAGCAGCCAAGTCCCCCCCTCTAGCGCGAACACAGATACGCAGTATTTT.

The rearrangement uses TRBV4-1 and TRBJ2-1; 7 bases align to TRBD2. The CDR3 length is 17 residues. Germline CDR1 MGHRA, CDR2 YSYEKL. The trim removed 2 bases at V and 0 bases at J, leaving 7 bases unmatched. The CDR3 is CASSQPGGSSSYNEQFF. The DNA of the CDR3 is TGCGCCAGCAGCCAACCCGGCGGGAGTTCCTCCTACAATGAGCAGTTCTTC.

The rearrangement uses TRBV29-1 and TRBJ2-3, with TRBD2 matching over 8 bases. The V and J ends lost 7 bases and 1 base, in that order; junction bases with no gene match: 7. Looked up from germline, CDR1 is SQVTM and CDR2 is ANQGSEA. The CDR3 extends over 14 amino acids. This CDR3 is CSANGRGGTDTQYF. The CDR3 coding sequence is TGCAGCGCCAATGGGCGGGGGGGCACAGATACGCAGTATTTT.

V gene TRBV28 combines with J gene TRBJ2-7; 15 bases line up with TRBD2. Germline V gene data show CDR1 as MDHEN and CDR2 as SYDVKM. V trimming: 6 bases; J trimming: 5 bases; junction bases outside the gene matches: 8. The CDR3 consists of 16 residues. The CDR3 DNA follows: TGTGCCAGCAGCTCGGGACTAGCGGGAGGTTTGAACGAGCAGTACTTC. The encoded protein is CASSSGLAGGLNEQYF.

This rearrangement joins TRBV29-1 to TRBJ2-2, with 10 bases fitting TRBD2. The germline V gene encodes CDR1 SQVTM and CDR2 ANQGSEA. The V segment lost 7 bases and the J segment 4 bases; nucleotides outside the gene matches: 6. The CDR3 is made up of 14 amino acids. The DNA for the CDR3 is TGCAGCGGTCAGCGGGAGGGGGTCACCGGGGAGCTGTTTTTT. Its translation is CSGQREGVTGELFF.

The gene calls are TRBV5-1 and TRBJ2-7; TRBD1 matches at 7 bases. Trimming took 5 bases from V and 5 from J; bases not matched to a gene: 4. Germline V gene data show CDR1 as SGHRS and CDR2 as YFSETQ. The CDR3 is made up of 12 amino acids. As DNA, the CDR3 is TGCGCCAGCAGTCCCGACAGGGACGAGCAGTACTTC. Protein: CASSPDRDEQYF. Supplemented by reference TRBV5-1 and TRBJ2-7, the full variable domain reads KAGVTQTPRYLIKTRGQQVTLSCSPISGHRSVSWYQQTPGQGLQFLFEYFSETQRNKGNFPGRFSGRQFSNSRSEMNVSTLELGDSALYLCASSPDRDEQYFGPGTRLTVT.

V gene TRBV7-9 combines with J gene TRBJ2-1; 7 bases line up with TRBD2. The germline CDR1 and CDR2 sequences are SEHNR and FQNEAQ (reference sequence). Losses at the gene ends were 1 base for V and 5 bases for J; bases not matched to a gene: 11. The CDR3 is made up of 17 amino acids. In DNA, the CDR3 is TGTGCCAGCAGCTTAGAAGTTGCGGGAGAGCGGGACAATGAGCAGTTCTTC. This gives the protein CASSLEVAGERDNEQFF.

The chain joins TRBV7-9 to TRBJ2-1; D perhaps matches TRBD1 (6 bases). The V end lost 4 bases, the J end lost 0 bases, and 13 bases lay between the germline ends. The CDR3 is 16 residues long. Germline CDR1 SEHNR, CDR2 FQNEAQ (reference sequence). The CDR3 sequence is CASSYYGQSSYNEQFF. CDR3 DNA: TGTGCCAGCAGCTACTACGGACAGAGCTCCTACAATGAGCAGTTCTTC.

J is TRBJ2-7 and V is TRBV19, with 9 bases that match TRBD1. The CDR3 totals 15 residues. V shed 1 base and J 3 bases; nucleotides not matched to a gene: 4. Per germline, CDR1 LNHDA and CDR2 SQIVND (reference sequence). The CDR3 DNA reads TGTGCCAGTAGTATAGTGACAGGGGGGAACTACGAGCAGTACTTC. It encodes CASSIVTGGNYEQYF.

This sequence joins TRBV7-8 and TRBJ2-3, with 11 bases that match TRBD2. The junction had 7 bases not matched to a gene; V was cut back by 7 bases and J by 4 bases. The CDR3 spans 15 residues. Looked up from germline, CDR1 is SGHVS and CDR2 is FQNEAQ. The CDR3 DNA follows: TGTGCCAGCATCCTAACTAGCGGGAGCTCAGATACGCAGTATTTT. Translation gives CASILTSGSSDTQYF.

This chain connects TRBV30 to TRBJ2-7; the match to TRBD2 covers 8 bases. The CDR3 spans 15 residues. Per germline, CDR1 GTSNPN and CDR2 SVGIG (reference sequence). V was clipped by 3 bases and J by 1 base; unmatched bases: 8. The CDR3 sequence: CAWRNPGGGSYEQYF. In DNA, the CDR3 is TGTGCCTGGAGAAACCCTGGCGGGGGGTCCTACGAGCAGTACTTC.